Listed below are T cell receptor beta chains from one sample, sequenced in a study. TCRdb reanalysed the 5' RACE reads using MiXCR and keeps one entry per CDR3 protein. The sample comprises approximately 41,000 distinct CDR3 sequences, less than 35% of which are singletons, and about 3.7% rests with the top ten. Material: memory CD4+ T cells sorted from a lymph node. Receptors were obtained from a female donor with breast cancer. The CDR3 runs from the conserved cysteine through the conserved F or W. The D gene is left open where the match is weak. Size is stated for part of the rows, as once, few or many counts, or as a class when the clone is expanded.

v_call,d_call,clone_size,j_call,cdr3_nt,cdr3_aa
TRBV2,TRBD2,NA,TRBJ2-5,TGTGCCAGCCTCCAGCGGGGGCAGGGAGAGACCCAGTACTTC,CASLQRGQGETQYF
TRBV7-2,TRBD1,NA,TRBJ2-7,TGTGCCAGCAGCCTACAGGGGTCGAGTTTCGAGCAGTACTTC,CASSLQGSSFEQYF
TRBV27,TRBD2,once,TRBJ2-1,TGTGCCAGCAGTTTCCGCGGCGGGAGGGCCCTCGATGAGCAGTTCTTC,CASSFRGGRALDEQFF
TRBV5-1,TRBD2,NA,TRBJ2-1,TGCGCCAGCGTCCGCCCTGGCGGGGGGGCCTCTGAGCAGTTCTTC,CASVRPGGGASEQFF
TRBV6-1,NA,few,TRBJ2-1,TGTGCCAGCAGTGAAGGCTCATGGGATGAGCAGTTCTTC,CASSEGSWDEQFF
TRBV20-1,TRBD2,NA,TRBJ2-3,TGCAGTGCTAGGACTAGCGGGACCACAGATACGCAGTATTTT,CSARTSGTTDTQYF
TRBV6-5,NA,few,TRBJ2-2,TGTGCCAGCACCAACCCCACCACTAGGGAGCTGTTTTTT,CASTNPTTRELFF
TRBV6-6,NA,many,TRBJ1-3,TGTGCCAGCAGAGGGGGAACTGGAAACACCATATATTTT,CASRGGTGNTIYF
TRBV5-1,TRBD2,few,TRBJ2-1,TGCGCCAGCAGCCCGGAACAACTAGCGGGTTCCTACAATGAGCAGTTCTTC,CASSPEQLAGSYNEQFF
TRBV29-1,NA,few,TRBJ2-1,TGCAGCGTTGTGGGGGTAACCTACAATGAGCAGTTCTTC,CSVVGVTYNEQFF
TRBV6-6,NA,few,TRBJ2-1,TGTGCCAGCAGTTCCCGTGGTGTTAGCGACTATGAGCAGTTCTTC,CASSSRGVSDYEQFF
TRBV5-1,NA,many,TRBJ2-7,TGCGCCAGCAGCTTAACGGGCTCCTACGAGCAGTACTTC,CASSLTGSYEQYF
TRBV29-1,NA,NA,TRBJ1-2,TGCAGCGTACCGGTGAGCCTCGGCTACACCTTC,CSVPVSLGYTF
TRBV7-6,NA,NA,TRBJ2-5,TGTGCCAGCGGACGGGGCCAAGAGACCCAGAACTTC,CASGRGQETQNF
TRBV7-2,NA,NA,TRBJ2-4,TGTGCCAGCAGCTTAGTATGGAACATTCAGTACTTC,CASSLVWNIQYF
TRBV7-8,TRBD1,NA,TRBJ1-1,TGTGCCAGCAGCTCGGACAGGGGGAACACTGAAGCTTTCTTT,CASSSDRGNTEAFF
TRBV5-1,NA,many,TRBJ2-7,TGCGCCAGCAGCTTGAGCCCGACCGGCGAGCAGTACTTC,CASSLSPTGEQYF
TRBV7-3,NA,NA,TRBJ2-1,TGTGCCAGCAGCTTATCCCGGAACAATGAGCAGTTCTTC,CASSLSRNNEQFF
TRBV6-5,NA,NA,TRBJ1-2,TGTGCCAGCAGTTACTCGAGGGCAGGGCGTAACTATGGCTACACCTTC,CASSYSRAGRNYGYTF
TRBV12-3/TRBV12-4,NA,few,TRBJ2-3,TGTGCCAGCACCAGGGGCATTGGCACAGATACGCAGTATTTT,CASTRGIGTDTQYF
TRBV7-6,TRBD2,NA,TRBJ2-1,TGTGCCAGCAGCTTAACTGGACTAGTATCCTACAATGAGCAGTTCTTC,CASSLTGLVSYNEQFF
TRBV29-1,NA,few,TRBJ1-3,TGCAGCGTCATCCTCGGGACCTCTGGAAACACCATATATTTT,CSVILGTSGNTIYF
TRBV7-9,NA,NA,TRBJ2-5,TGTGCCAGCAGCTTAATTCAGGGTCCAATGGAGACCCAGTACTTC,CASSLIQGPMETQYF